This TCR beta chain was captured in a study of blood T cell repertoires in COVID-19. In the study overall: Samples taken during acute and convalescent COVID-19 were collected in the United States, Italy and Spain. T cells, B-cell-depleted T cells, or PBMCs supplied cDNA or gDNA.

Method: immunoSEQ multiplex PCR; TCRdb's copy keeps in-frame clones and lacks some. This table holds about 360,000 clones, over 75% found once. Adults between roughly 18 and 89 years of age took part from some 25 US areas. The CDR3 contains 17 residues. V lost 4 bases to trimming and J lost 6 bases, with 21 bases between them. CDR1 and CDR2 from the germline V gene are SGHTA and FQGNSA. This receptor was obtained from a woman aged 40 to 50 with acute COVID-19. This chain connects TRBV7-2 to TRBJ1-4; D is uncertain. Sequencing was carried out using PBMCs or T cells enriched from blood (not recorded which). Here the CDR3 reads CASSSTSGSFLDEKLFF. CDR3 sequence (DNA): TGTGCCAGCAGCTCTACGTCGGGGTCCTTCCTTGATGAAAAACTGTTTTTT. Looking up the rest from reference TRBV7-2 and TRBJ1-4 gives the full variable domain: GAGVSQSPSNKVTEKGKDVELRCDPISGHTALYWYRQSLGQGLEFLIYFQGNSAPDKSGLPSDRFSAERTGGSVSTLTIQRTQQEDSAVYLCASSSTSGSFLDEKLFFGSGTQLSVL.